One and the same sample provided the 30 T cell receptor beta chains below, sequenced in a study of long-term antiretroviral therapy in people with HIV. At survey level, the immunoSEQ assay was run in its v3.0 version. Method: immunoSEQ multiplex PCR; TCRdb's copy keeps in-frame clones and lacks some. The sample shows 35,000 or so clones, approximately 94% of them seen only once. The source material was unsorted PBMCs, sampled 4.1 years after starting antiretroviral therapy. All receptors come from a woman aged 50 to 60 with HIV.

The chain uses TRBV7-8 and TRBJ2-3; D uncertain. V lost 2 bases and J 5 bases, leaving 11 bases between the germline ends. This CDR3 comprises 14 residues. Germline V CDR1 and CDR2: SGHVS, FQNEAQ. The CDR3 DNA follows: TGTGCCAGCAGCTTATTCGTCCTACTAGATACGCAGTATTTT. Translated: CASSLFVLLDTQYF.

This chain links TRBV9 with TRBJ2-1; TRBD2 matches 9 bases. V shed 0 bases, J shed 1 base, and the junction held 5 bases outside the gene matches. CDR3 length: 17 residues. The germline gives CDR1 SGDLS, CDR2 YYNGEE. The CDR3 DNA sequence: TGTGCCAGCAGCGTAGGGGTAGCGGGGGCTTCCTACAATGAGCAGTTCTTC. It yields the protein CASSVGVAGASYNEQFF.

The chain recombines TRBV10-3 with TRBJ2-5; D is ambiguous. Trimming pared 4 bases from V and 0 bases from J, leaving 6 bases between. The V gene's germline CDR1 is ENHRY and CDR2 SYGVKD. The CDR3 runs to 13 residues. The CDR3, as DNA: TGTGCCATCAGTGCCCTGGACCAAGAGACCCAGTACTTC. Translation: CAISALDQETQYF.

The chain has TRBV5-1 and TRBJ2-7; D perhaps matches TRBD1 (6 bases). Germline values: CDR1 SGHRS, CDR2 YFSETQ. CDR3 length: 16 residues. The V gene lost 0 bases and the J gene lost 3 bases, with 16 bases spanning the gap. Here the CDR3 reads CASSLAYETGNYEQYF. The CDR3, as DNA: TGCGCCAGCAGCTTGGCCTACGAGACAGGCAACTACGAGCAGTACTTC.

The V and J genes are TRBV6-4 and TRBJ2-3, with 8 nucleotides matching TRBD2. CDR3 length: 15 amino acids. CDR1 and CDR2 (germline): MRHNA, SNTAGT. V was clipped by 2 bases and J by 2 bases; unmatched bases: 3. The CDR3 loop reads CASSDGRGDTDTQYF. CDR3 DNA: TGTGCCAGCAGTGACGGGCGGGGGGACACAGATACGCAGTATTTT.

The chain has TRBV4-3 and TRBJ2-5; 7 bases map to TRBD1. After removal of 3 bases from V and 4 bases from J, the junction contained 8 bases not matched to a gene. CDR1 and CDR2 from the germline V gene are LGHNA and YSLEER. This CDR3 comprises 15 residues. This CDR3 reads CASSQGTAGGETQYF. CDR3 DNA sequence: TGCGCCAGCAGCCAGGGGACAGCTGGAGGAGAGACCCAGTACTTC.

The chain couples TRBV7-9 to TRBJ2-6; D is tentatively TRBD1 or TRBD2 (5 bases each). Trimming took off 1 base at V and 2 bases at J, with 9 bases between the two ends. Germline CDR1 SEHNR, CDR2 FQNEAQ (reference sequence). The CDR3 has 16 amino acids. The DNA for the CDR3 is TGTGCCAGCAGCTTAGGGCAGGGACCTGGGGCCAACGTCCTGACTTTC. Its translation: CASSLGQGPGANVLTF.

The genes are TRBV29-1 and TRBJ2-1, with D possibly being TRBD1 (5 bases). Germline V gives CDR1 SQVTM, CDR2 ANQGSEA. The CDR3 runs 12 residues. Trimming took 3 bases from V and 8 from J, leaving 11 bases between them. The CDR3 DNA reads as TGCAGCGTTGAGGTTGTAGGGGATGAGCAGTTCTTC. Its translation: CSVEVVGDEQFF.

This clone was seen just once. This rearrangement joins TRBV2 to TRBJ1-6; 8 bases fit TRBD1. This CDR3 spans 14 amino acids. V trimming: 6 bases; J trimming: 10 bases; junction bases outside the gene matches: 8. CDR1 and CDR2 (germline): SNHLY, FYNNEI. CDR3 DNA sequence: TGTGCCAGCAGCGCAACAGGGGGTGAATCACCCCTCCACTTT. Amino acids: CASSATGGESPLHF. The variable domain in full, with the rest retrieved from reference TRBV2 and TRBJ1-6, is EPEVTQTPSHQVTQMGQEVILRCVPISNHLYFYWYRQILGQKVEFLVSFYNNEISEKSEIFDDQFSVERPDGSNFTLKIRSTKLEDSAMYFCASSATGGESPLHFGNGTRLTVT.

This chain uses TRBV6-6 with TRBJ1-2; D might be TRBD1 (5 bases). Germline CDR1 reads MNHNY; CDR2 reads SVGAGI (reference sequence). With 0 bases removed from V and 12 bases from J, the gap between germline ends came to 20 bases. CDR3 length: 15 amino acids. The CDR3 region is CASSYSTGGGDENTF. CDR3 coding DNA: TGTGCCAGCAGTTACTCGACGGGCGGAGGGGATGAGAACACCTTC.

This chain connects TRBV6-1 to TRBJ1-5, with D unresolved. Trimming stripped 8 bases from V and 4 bases from J, with 12 bases between. CDR3 length: 13 amino acids. The V gene's germline CDR1 is MNHNS and CDR2 SASEGT. The CDR3 region has the DNA TGTGCCAGCTCAACAGCGCCGAATCAGCCCCAGCATTTT. Residues: CASSTAPNQPQHF.

The rearrangement joins TRBV7-3 to TRBJ2-1; 9 bases agree with TRBD1. The germline V gene has CDR1 SGHTA and CDR2 FQGTGA. Trimming took 5 bases from V and 2 from J; bases not matched to a gene: 4. The CDR3 spans 15 residues. The CDR3 spells CASSQDRGTYNEQFF. DNA for the CDR3: TGTGCCAGCAGCCAGGACAGGGGTACCTACAATGAGCAGTTCTTC.

The chain links TRBV5-1 to TRBJ2-5, with D unresolved. Trimming took 4 bases from V and 5 from J, leaving 12 bases between them. The CDR3 consists of 13 residues. Germline CDR1 is SGHRS and CDR2 is YFSETQ. The CDR3 region has the DNA TGCGCCAGCAGCCTCCGACAAGATGAGACCCAGTACTTC. Translating it yields CASSLRQDETQYF.

The chain combines TRBV6-5 with TRBJ1-3; D not certain. CDR3 length: 14 residues. Trimming removed 10 bases from V and 3 bases from J, with 16 bases in between. CDR1 and CDR2 (germline): MNHEY, SVGAGI. The DNA of the CDR3 is TGTGCCATCGCATCAGGTTCTCTTGGAAACACCATATATTTT. This gives the protein CAIASGSLGNTIYF.

The V gene is TRBV6-5, the J gene TRBJ1-3; TRBD1 is a possible D gene (5 bases). The V end lost 6 bases, the J end lost 0 bases, and 9 bases lay between the germline ends. Germline values: CDR1 MNHEY, CDR2 SVGAGI. The CDR3 is 14 residues long. CDR3: CASSRDGSGNTIYF. DNA of the CDR3: TGTGCCAGCAGCCGGGACGGCTCTGGAAACACCATATATTTT.

This chain joins TRBV19 and TRBJ1-6; D unclear. In germline, CDR1 is LNHDA, CDR2 SQIVND (reference sequence). V was shortened by 2 bases and J by 19 bases, with 15 bases between the two germline ends. CDR3 size: 12 residues. In nucleotides, the CDR3 is TGTGCCAGTAGTATATCCACTAGCGGTCCGCACTTT. Translating it yields CASSISTSGPHF.

The CDR3 nucleotides read TGTGCCAGCAGTTACTATAGGGGGCAGTACGGCGGGGAGCTGTTTTTT. It specifies CASSYYRGQYGGELFF. The chain couples TRBV6-5 to TRBJ2-2; 7 positions match TRBD1. Trimming at V came to 1 base and at J to 7 bases, leaving 9 bases not matched to a gene. Per germline, CDR1 MNHEY and CDR2 SVGAGI. CDR3 length equals 16 residues.

DNA of the CDR3: TGTGCCAGCAGCTTAGAAGGGTCCCAAGAGACCCAGTACTTC. Residues: CASSLEGSQETQYF. The chain links TRBV7-2 to TRBJ2-5; the D is unclear. Trimming left V 1 base short and J 1 base short, with 7 bases between. From germline, CDR1 is SGHTA and CDR2 FQGNSA. CDR3 size: 14 residues.

This chain connects TRBV5-4 to TRBJ2-1; D not resolved. The CDR3 sequence is 15 residues long. The germline V and J ends were trimmed by 3 bases and 9 bases, with 19 bases remaining between them. CDR1 is SGHNT, CDR2 YYREEE, per germline (reference sequence). In nucleotides, the CDR3 is TGTGCCAGCAGCTCGGCCGGTGTATTCGTGAGTGAGCAGTTCTTC. This sequence encodes CASSSAGVFVSEQFF. Complete variable domain (other parts from reference TRBV5-4 and TRBJ2-1): ETGVTQSPTHLIKTRGQQVTLRCSSQSGHNTVSWYQQALGQGPQFIFQYYREEENGRGNFPPRFSGLQFPNYSSELNVNALELDDSALYLCASSSAGVFVSEQFFGPGTRLTVL.

The chain couples TRBV9 to TRBJ2-3; 8 positions match TRBD2. The CDR3 runs 15 residues. Per germline, CDR1 SGDLS and CDR2 YYNGEE. J was trimmed by 6 bases and V by 3 bases; bases with no gene match: 9. CDR3 nucleotide sequence: TGTGCCAGCAGCGCACTCGGGGGGGCGGGGGATACGCAGTATTTT. Its protein is CASSALGGAGDTQYF.

The chain has TRBV5-1 and TRBJ1-1; no definite D call. The CDR3 contains 15 residues. Germline V gives CDR1 SGHRS, CDR2 YFSETQ. The V gene lost 3 bases and the J gene lost 2 bases, with 14 bases spanning the gap. CDR3 nucleotide sequence: TGCGCCAGCAGCTCGGACGGCAGAACAAACACTGAAGCTTTCTTT. Amino acids: CASSSDGRTNTEAFF.

The J gene is TRBJ2-7, the V gene TRBV9; perhaps TRBD1 as D (6 bases). The CDR3 contains 14 residues. Trimming left V 4 bases short and J 2 bases short, with 13 bases between. Germline V lookup: CDR1 SGDLS, CDR2 YYNGEE. The CDR3 here is CASSPEGETYEQYF. DNA of the CDR3: TGTGCCAGCAGCCCCGAGGGGGAAACCTACGAGCAGTACTTC.

V is TRBV4-3 and J is TRBJ1-2; a weak D match, TRBD1 (6 bases). CDR1 is LGHNA, CDR2 YSLEER, per germline. There are 13 residues in the CDR3. Trimming cost V 1 base and J 9 bases, with 12 bases left between them. In DNA form, the CDR3 reads TGCGCCAGCAGCCAAGTAGCGGGGGACAGCTACACCTTC. Protein: CASSQVAGDSYTF.

As DNA, the CDR3 is TGCGCCAGCAACAAGGGACTAGCGGCGATATCAAACACCGGGGAGCTGTTTTTT. This encodes CASNKGLAAISNTGELFF. The rearrangement uses TRBV5-1 and TRBJ2-2, with 11 bases matching TRBD2. The CDR3 runs to 18 residues. J gave up 2 bases and V 6 bases, and 12 bases lay outside the gene matches. The germline V gene has CDR1 SGHRS and CDR2 YFSETQ.

V usage is TRBV7-3 and J usage is TRBJ1-1; D possibly corresponds to TRBD1 (6 bases). The germline V gene has CDR1 SGHTA and CDR2 FQGTGA. The length of the CDR3 is 15 residues. Trimming left V 0 bases short and J 8 bases short, with 16 bases between. CDR3 coding DNA: TGTGCCAGCAGCTTAACAGGGGACAAGAACTCCGAAGCTTTCTTT. It codes for CASSLTGDKNSEAFF.

This rearrangement joins TRBV30 to TRBJ2-7, with D possibly TRBD1 on 6 matching bases. The CDR3 loop spans 16 amino acids. Trimming took off 2 bases at V and 3 bases at J, with 20 bases between the two ends. The germline CDR1 and CDR2 sequences are GTSNPN and SVGIG (reference sequence). The CDR3 sequence is CAWSKQGRGLVYEQYF. CDR3 sequence (DNA): TGTGCCTGGAGTAAACAGGGCAGGGGCTTGGTCTACGAGCAGTACTTC. Looking up the rest from reference TRBV30 and TRBJ2-7 gives the full variable domain: SQTIHQWPATLVQPVGSPLSLECTVEGTSNPNLYWYRQAAGRGLQLLFYSVGIGQISSEVPQNLSASRPQDRQFILSSKKLLLSDSGFYLCAWSKQGRGLVYEQYFGPGTRLTVT.

V gene TRBV14 combines with J gene TRBJ1-1; D may be TRBD1 (5 bases). CDR1 SGHDN and CDR2 FVKESK come from the germline V gene. CDR3 length: 15 residues. V lost 1 base to trimming and J lost 1 base, with 10 bases between them. The CDR3 DNA is TGTGCCAGCAGCCAAGTGGGGGGGTGGAACACTGAAGCTTTCTTT. As protein: CASSQVGGWNTEAFF.

To note about this clone: One junction end does not reproduce the germline sequence, and a read error may be involved. J is TRBJ1-5 and V is TRBV7-7; 10 nucleotides agree with TRBD1. The V gene's germline CDR1 is SSHAT and CDR2 FNYEAQ (reference sequence). The CDR3 extends over 18 amino acids. CDR3: CASSFIGTGEIGNQPQHF. As DNA, the CDR3 is TGTGCTAGCAGCTTTATCGGGACAGGGGAAATAGGCAATCAGCCCCAGCATTTT.

This chain uses TRBV5-1 with TRBJ2-7; tentative D call: TRBD2 (6 bases). Germline lookup yields CDR1 SGHRS and CDR2 YFSETQ. With 0 bases removed from V and 5 bases from J, the gap between germline ends came to 18 bases. The CDR3 totals 16 residues. As DNA, the CDR3 is TGCGCCAGCAGCTTGGCCGGGGGACCGTCCGCCCACGAGCAGTACTTC. This codes for CASSLAGGPSAHEQYF.

The chain is built from TRBV9 and TRBJ2-3; tentative D call: TRBD1 (5 bases). The CDR3 is made up of 14 amino acids. V was cut by 0 bases and J by 3 bases, with 8 bases left in between. Looked up from germline, CDR1 is SGDLS and CDR2 is YYNGEE. CDR3 region: CASSVGPGTDTQYF. The CDR3 DNA follows: TGTGCCAGCAGCGTAGGTCCAGGGACAGATACGCAGTATTTT.